Listed below are T cell receptor beta chains from one sample, sequenced in a study of technical replicates of blood from a handful of donors. Measured with immunoSEQ multiplex PCR; TCRdb has only the in-frame clones, and not every one. The table lists about 12,000 clones, 95% of them singletons. Sequencing was performed on PBMCs. Every receptor here comes from a human donor in good health. The CDR3 runs from the conserved cysteine through the conserved F or W. The D gene is left open where the match is weak. Only part of the rows carry a size: once, few, many, or a class if the clone is expanded.

.,TRBJ1-2,TRBV5-6,.,CASRGGSPNYGYTF,TGTGCCAGCAGGGGCGGGAGCCCTAACTATGGCTACACCTTC
.,TRBJ1-5,TRBV19,.,CASSIHRDQPQHF,TGTGCCAGTAGTATCCACAGGGATCAGCCCCAGCATTTT
.,TRBJ1-5,TRBV28,once,CASRQDTYQPQHF,TGTGCCAGCCGACAAGACACGTATCAGCCCCAGCATTTT
.,TRBJ2-3,TRBV4-1,.,CASSTPRHVSTDTQYF,TGCGCCAGCAGCACCCCCAGACACGTTAGCACAGATACGCAGTATTTT
TRBD2,TRBJ2-3,TRBV19,.,CASGGLADLTDTQYF,TGTGCCAGTGGGGGACTAGCGGATCTCACAGATACGCAGTATTTT
.,TRBJ2-1,TRBV5-6,.,CASSFRPEGYNEQFF,TGTGCCAGCAGCTTCCGGCCTGAGGGCTACAATGAGCAGTTCTTC
.,TRBJ2-7,TRBV30,.,CAWSRAGTHYEQYF,TGTGCCTGGAGTAGGGCGGGAACCCACTACGAGCAGTACTTC
TRBD2,TRBJ2-3,TRBV19,.,CASSPTSGLGTDTQYF,TGTGCCAGTAGTCCCACTAGCGGGTTGGGCACAGATACGCAGTATTTT
.,TRBJ1-5,TRBV23-1,.,CASSQSAGGNQPQHF,TGCGCCAGCAGTCAATCGGCAGGGGGCAATCAGCCCCAGCATTTT
TRBD1,TRBJ2-2,TRBV11-1,.,CASSYQGANTGELFF,TGTGCCAGCAGCTATCAGGGGGCCAACACCGGGGAGCTGTTTTTT
TRBD1,TRBJ2-5,TRBV20-1,.,CRGQGYETQYF,TGCAGGGGACAGGGGTACGAGACCCAGTACTTC
TRBD1,TRBJ2-7,TRBV25-1,.,CASRTGGREQYF,TGTGCCAGCAGGACAGGGGGTCGCGAGCAGTACTTC
TRBD2,TRBJ2-2,TRBV13,.,CASSKSGSGTGELFF,TGTGCCAGCAGCAAGAGCGGGAGTGGCACCGGGGAGCTGTTTTTT
TRBD2,TRBJ2-4,TRBV7-9,once,CASSATAGRENIQYF,TGTGCCAGCAGCGCCACTGCAGGGAGGGAAAACATTCAGTACTTC
.,TRBJ2-7,TRBV10-2,once,CASSGQYRVYEQYF,TGCGCCAGCAGTGGGCAATACAGGGTCTACGAGCAGTACTTC
.,TRBJ2-3,TRBV2,.,CASSGQRSTDTQYF,TGTGCCAGCAGTGGACAGAGAAGCACAGATACGCAGTATTTT
.,TRBJ2-5,TRBV9,.,CASSVGQKETQYF,TGTGCCAGCAGCGTAGGACAGAAAGAGACCCAGTACTTC
TRBD1,TRBJ2-7,TRBV5-6,.,CASSAGTGQREQYF,TGTGCCAGCAGCGCCGGGACAGGACAAAGGGAGCAGTACTTC
TRBD1,TRBJ2-7,TRBV13,.,CASSSHGTGHYEQYF,TGTGCCAGCAGCTCCCATGGGACAGGGCACTACGAGCAGTACTTC
TRBD2,TRBJ2-7,TRBV18,.,CASSPRRTSGAEQYF,TGTGCCAGCTCACCCCGGAGGACTAGCGGGGCCGAGCAGTACTTC
TRBD1,TRBJ2-1,TRBV15,.,CATSRGGTGSGEQFF,TGTGCCACCAGCAGAGGGGGGACAGGGTCGGGTGAGCAGTTCTTC
.,TRBJ2-1,TRBV11-3,.,CASSLGVAHNEQFF,TGTGCCAGCAGCCTCGGCGTAGCCCACAATGAGCAGTTCTTC
.,TRBJ2-7,TRBV2,.,CASSEVRGAAEQYF,TGTGCCAGCAGTGAGGTCCGGGGAGCCGCCGAGCAGTACTTC
TRBD1,TRBJ2-2,TRBV7-7,.,CASSPARTGDTGELFF,TGTGCCAGCAGCCCCGCCCGGACAGGGGACACCGGGGAGCTGTTTTTT
.,TRBJ1-4,TRBV10-3,.,CAISESTANNEKLFF,TGTGCCATCAGTGAATCGACAGCGAATAATGAAAAACTGTTTTTT
TRBD1,TRBJ1-5,TRBV6-5,.,CASSHGGGERPQHF,TGTGCCAGCAGCCACGGAGGGGGCGAGAGGCCCCAGCATTTT
.,TRBJ2-7,TRBV11-2,once,CASSLSERGEQYF,TGTGCCAGCAGCCTATCGGAGCGCGGCGAGCAGTACTTC
TRBD1,TRBJ1-3,TRBV5-1,.,CASSDTGAGNTIYF,TGCGCCAGCAGCGATACAGGGGCTGGAAACACCATATATTTT